The rows below give T cell receptor beta chains drawn from one sample of a study of cytomegalovirus exposure and HLA in healthy donors. Profiling relied on immunoSEQ multiplex PCR, and the TCRdb table lists in-frame clones only, not all of them. The profile shows about 140,000 clones, 80% of them singletons. The sequenced sample consisted of PBMCs. Receptors were obtained from a male donor in good health and CMV-seronegative. Each CDR3 is given with its conserved first and last residue. The D gene is left open where the match is weak. Clone size is not always given. Where it is, it says once, few, many or a class for expanded clones.

NA,TRBD1,TRBJ1-2,TRBV4-2,CASSRRQGPNYGYTF,TGTGCCAGCAGCCGTAGACAGGGGCCTAACTATGGCTACACCTTC
NA,NA,TRBJ1-4,TRBV5-1,CASSLGLSATNEKLFF,TGCGCCAGCAGCTTGGGTCTCTCGGCAACTAATGAAAAACTGTTTTTT
NA,NA,TRBJ2-1,TRBV7-3,CASSSRGNEQFF,TGTGCCAGCAGCTCCAGGGGAAATGAGCAGTTCTTC
NA,TRBD1,TRBJ1-5,TRBV4-2,CASSHAGQGSNQPQHF,TGTGCCAGCAGCCACGCGGGACAGGGTAGCAATCAGCCCCAGCATTTT
NA,TRBD1,TRBJ2-7,TRBV27,CASSLWSGTGGAYEQYF,TGTGCCAGCAGTTTATGGTCGGGGACAGGGGGAGCGTACGAGCAGTACTTC
NA,TRBD2,TRBJ2-7,TRBV27,CASSWGLAGHEQYF,TGTGCCAGCAGTTGGGGACTAGCGGGTCACGAGCAGTACTTC
NA,TRBD2,TRBJ2-2,TRBV28,CASSFGGGPNTGELFF,TGTGCCAGCAGTTTCGGGGGGGGACCCAACACCGGGGAGCTGTTTTTT
NA,NA,TRBJ1-6,TRBV18,CASSKGDNNSPLHF,TGTGCCAGCTCAAAGGGAGATAATAATTCACCCCTCCACTTT
NA,TRBD1,TRBJ1-4,TRBV5-1,CASSLSTTGRDEKLFF,TGCGCCAGCAGCTTGAGCACGACAGGGCGAGATGAAAAACTGTTTTTT
NA,NA,TRBJ1-5,TRBV30,CAWGGGTNQPQHF,TGTGCCTGGGGCGGCGGAACTAATCAGCCCCAGCATTTT
NA,NA,TRBJ2-7,TRBV7-9,CASSLGPSTYEQYF,TGTGCCAGCAGCTTAGGTCCATCCACCTACGAGCAGTACTTC
once,NA,TRBJ1-4,TRBV15,CATSRDQRGGEKLFF,TGTGCCACCAGCAGAGATCAACGGGGAGGTGAAAAACTGTTTTTT
NA,NA,TRBJ1-1,TRBV6-1,CASSDNRQYTEAFF,TGTGCCAGCAGTGATAACCGACAGTACACTGAAGCTTTCTTT
NA,NA,TRBJ1-5,TRBV5-5,CASSVERDRPQHF,TGTGCCAGCAGCGTCGAGCGGGATAGGCCCCAGCATTTT
NA,TRBD1,TRBJ2-1,TRBV5-1,CASSLAGQGYNEQFF,TGCGCCAGCAGTCTGGCGGGACAGGGATACAATGAGCAGTTCTTC
NA,NA,TRBJ2-7,TRBV18,CASSPYQGTAEQYF,TGTGCCAGCTCACCTTATCAGGGAACCGCCGAGCAGTACTTC
NA,NA,TRBJ1-2,TRBV18,CASSLITPELNGYTF,TGTGCCAGCTCACTTATAACCCCAGAACTAAATGGCTACACCTTC
NA,NA,TRBJ2-7,TRBV7-3,CASSFQGSEQYF,TGTGCCAGCAGCTTTCAGGGAAGCGAGCAGTACTTC
NA,TRBD1,TRBJ2-7,TRBV5-5,CASSLGTDLSYEQYF,TGTGCCAGCAGCCTAGGGACAGACCTCTCCTACGAGCAGTACTTC
NA,NA,TRBJ1-4,TRBV5-5,CASSARVDGEKLFF,TGTGCCAGCAGCGCGAGGGTGGATGGTGAAAAACTGTTTTTT
few,NA,TRBJ2-4,TRBV15,CATSRVSLAKNIQYF,TGTGCCACCAGCAGAGTCTCTCTAGCCAAAAACATTCAGTACTTC
NA,NA,TRBJ2-3,TRBV7-9,CASSSWVGGAADTQYF,TGTGCCAGCAGCTCATGGGTCGGAGGGGCGGCAGATACGCAGTATTTT
once,NA,TRBJ1-3,TRBV5-5,CASSRTIAQGNTIYF,TGTGCCAGCAGCCGGACTATCGCACAGGGAAACACCATATATTTT
NA,NA,TRBJ2-2,TRBV21-1,CASSKGGHPNTGELFF,TGTGCCAGCAGCAAAGGGGGACACCCGAACACCGGGGAGCTGTTTTTT
NA,TRBD1,TRBJ1-6,TRBV19,CASSSDRSSPLHF,TGTGCCAGTAGTTCGGACAGGTCTTCACCCCTCCACTTT
NA,TRBD2,TRBJ2-1,TRBV10-3,CAISGTSGGVNEQFF,TGTGCCATCAGTGGGACTAGCGGGGGGGTAAATGAGCAGTTCTTC
NA,NA,TRBJ2-1,TRBV5-6,CASSLASEESNEQFF,TGTGCCAGCAGCTTGGCTAGCGAGGAAAGCAATGAGCAGTTCTTC
NA,TRBD1,TRBJ1-5,TRBV5-8,CASSGGQGRYQPQHF,TGTGCCAGCAGCGGGGGACAGGGAAGGTATCAGCCCCAGCATTTT
few,NA,TRBJ2-5,TRBV19,CASSHRSRKETQYF,TGTGCCAGTAGCCACAGAAGCCGTAAAGAGACCCAGTACTTC
few,TRBD1,TRBJ2-2,TRBV4-1,CASSHIIKGASYTGELFF,TGCGCCAGCAGCCATATTATTAAGGGGGCTAGCTACACCGGGGAGCTGTTTTTT
NA,NA,TRBJ1-1,TRBV4-3,CASSQDQGVTEAFF,TGCGCCAGCAGCCAAGATCAGGGCGTCACTGAAGCTTTCTTT
NA,TRBD2,TRBJ2-2,TRBV5-1,CASSLDPGTSTGELFF,TGCGCCAGCAGCTTGGACCCCGGGACTAGCACCGGGGAGCTGTTTTTT
NA,TRBD1,TRBJ2-5,TRBV29-1,CSARDSNKETQYF,TGCAGCGCCCGGGACAGCAACAAAGAGACCCAGTACTTC
NA,TRBD1,TRBJ2-7,TRBV6-5,CASIQTGGTFEQYF,TGTGCCAGCATCCAGACAGGGGGGACGTTTGAGCAGTACTTC
NA,NA,TRBJ1-2,TRBV19,CASSTGVSF,TGTGCCAGTAGTACAGGGGTTTCCTTC
NA,NA,TRBJ1-3,TRBV9,CASSVGSGSGTTGNTIYF,TGTGCCAGCAGCGTAGGTTCCGGATCCGGGACAACTGGAAACACCATATATTTT